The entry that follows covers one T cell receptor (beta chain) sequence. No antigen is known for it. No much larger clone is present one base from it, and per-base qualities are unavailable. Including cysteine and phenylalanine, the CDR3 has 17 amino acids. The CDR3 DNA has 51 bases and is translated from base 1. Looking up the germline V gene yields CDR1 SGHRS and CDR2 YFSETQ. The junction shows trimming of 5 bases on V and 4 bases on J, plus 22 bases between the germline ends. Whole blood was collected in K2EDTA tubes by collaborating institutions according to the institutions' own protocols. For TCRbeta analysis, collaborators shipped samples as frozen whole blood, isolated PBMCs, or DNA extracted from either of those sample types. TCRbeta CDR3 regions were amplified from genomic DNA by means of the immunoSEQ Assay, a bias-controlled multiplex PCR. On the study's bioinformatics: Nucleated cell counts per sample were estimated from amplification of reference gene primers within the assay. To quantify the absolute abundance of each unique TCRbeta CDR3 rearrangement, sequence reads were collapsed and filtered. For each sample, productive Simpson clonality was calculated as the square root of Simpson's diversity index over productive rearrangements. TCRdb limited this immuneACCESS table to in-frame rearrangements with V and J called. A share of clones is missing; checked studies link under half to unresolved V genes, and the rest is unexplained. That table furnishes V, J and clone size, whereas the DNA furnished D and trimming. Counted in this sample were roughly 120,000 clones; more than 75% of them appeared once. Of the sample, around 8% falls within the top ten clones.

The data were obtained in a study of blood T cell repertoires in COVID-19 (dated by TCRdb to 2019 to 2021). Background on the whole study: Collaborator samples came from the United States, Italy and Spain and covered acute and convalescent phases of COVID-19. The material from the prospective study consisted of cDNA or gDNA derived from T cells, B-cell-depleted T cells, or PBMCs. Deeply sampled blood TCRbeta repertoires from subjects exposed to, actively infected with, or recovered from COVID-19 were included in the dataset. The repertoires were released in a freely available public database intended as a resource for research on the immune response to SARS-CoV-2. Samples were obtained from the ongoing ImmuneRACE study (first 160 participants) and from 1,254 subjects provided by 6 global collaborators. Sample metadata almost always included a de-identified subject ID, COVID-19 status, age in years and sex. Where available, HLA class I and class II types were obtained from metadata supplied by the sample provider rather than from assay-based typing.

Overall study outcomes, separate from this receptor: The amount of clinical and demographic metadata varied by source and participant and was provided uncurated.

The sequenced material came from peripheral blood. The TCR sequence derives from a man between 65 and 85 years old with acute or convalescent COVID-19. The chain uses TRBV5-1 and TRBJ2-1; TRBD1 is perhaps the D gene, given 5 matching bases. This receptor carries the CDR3 CASSLTPIGEGYNEQFF. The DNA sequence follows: TGCGCCAGCAGTCTTACCCCGATAGGGGAAGGGTACAATGAGCAGTTCTTC.